One sample yielded the 6 T cell receptor beta chains listed below, sequenced in a study of identical twins. TCRdb independently ran MiXCR on the 5' RACE reads; one entry per CDR3 protein. The table has approximately 410,000 distinct CDR3 sequences, around a sixth seen once. The sample comprised naive T cells sorted from blood. The receptor set was obtained from a man aged 50 or older in good health.

This clonotype showed up just a few times. The chain has TRBV28 and TRBJ1-1; D not certain. This CDR3 spans 16 amino acids. CDR1 is MDHEN and CDR2 is SYDVKM in the germline V gene. Trimming took 7 bases from V and 1 from J, leaving 19 bases between them. CDR3 bases: TGTGCCAGCACCCCCCATGCGGGATCTGGGAACACTGAAGCTTTCTTT. Amino acids: CASTPHAGSGNTEAFF.

V is TRBV12-3 or TRBV12-4 and J is TRBJ2-1; 10 nucleotides line up with TRBD1. The V segment lost 8 bases and the J segment 2 bases; nucleotides outside the gene matches: 3. This CDR3 region has 14 residues. The CDR3 here is CASAGQGTYNEQFF. CDR3 DNA: TGTGCCAGCGCGGGACAGGGGACCTACAATGAGCAGTTCTTC.

In this sample, this clonotype turned up many times. The chain employs TRBV4-1 and TRBJ1-5, with 9 bases aligning to TRBD1. This CDR3 spans 16 amino acids. Unmatched junction bases numbered 6, after V lost 5 bases and J lost 1 base. Germline V CDR1 and CDR2: MGHRA, YSYEKL. In DNA, the CDR3 is TGCGCCAGCAGCTCTAGACAGGGGGGAAGCAATCAGCCCCAGCATTTT. Its protein product is CASSSRQGGSNQPQHF.

This chain uses TRBV5-1 with TRBJ2-3; D perhaps matches TRBD2 (7 bases). Deletions cut 4 bases from V and 5 bases from J, with 17 bases between. Germline CDR1 and CDR2: SGHRS and YFSETQ. The CDR3 has 15 amino acids. CDR3 sequence reads: CASSVFRGAGDTQYF. The CDR3 DNA follows: TGCGCCAGCAGCGTTTTTCGGGGGGCGGGAGATACGCAGTATTTT.

The V and J genes are TRBV7-9 and TRBJ2-2; D possibly uses TRBD1 or TRBD2 (6 bases each). Per germline, CDR1 SEHNR and CDR2 FQNEAQ (reference sequence). This CDR3 comprises 15 residues. V was trimmed by 5 bases and J by 6 bases, leaving 16 bases between them. The CDR3 loop reads CASSPVQGGAGELFF. In DNA form, the CDR3 reads TGTGCCAGCAGCCCTGTACAGGGAGGCGCCGGGGAGCTGTTTTTT. The whole variable domain, remainder taken from reference TRBV7-9 and TRBJ2-2, is DTGVSQNPRHKITKRGQNVTFRCDPISEHNRLYWYRQTLGQGPEFLTYFQNEAQLEKSRLLSDRFSAERPKGSFSTLEIQRTEQGDSAMYLCASSPVQGGAGELFFGEGSRLTVL.

Ten or more counts support this clonotype. The rearrangement joins TRBV5-1 to TRBJ2-1; TRBD2 might be the D (6 bases). V shed 4 bases and J shed 7 bases, with 24 bases lying between them. This CDR3 has 17 residues. The germline V gene encodes CDR1 SGHRS and CDR2 YFSETQ. CDR3 bases: TGCGCCAGCAGCGGAGGGGTGGGGCCAGAGAGAATGAATGAGCAGTTCTTC. This encodes CASSGGVGPERMNEQFF.